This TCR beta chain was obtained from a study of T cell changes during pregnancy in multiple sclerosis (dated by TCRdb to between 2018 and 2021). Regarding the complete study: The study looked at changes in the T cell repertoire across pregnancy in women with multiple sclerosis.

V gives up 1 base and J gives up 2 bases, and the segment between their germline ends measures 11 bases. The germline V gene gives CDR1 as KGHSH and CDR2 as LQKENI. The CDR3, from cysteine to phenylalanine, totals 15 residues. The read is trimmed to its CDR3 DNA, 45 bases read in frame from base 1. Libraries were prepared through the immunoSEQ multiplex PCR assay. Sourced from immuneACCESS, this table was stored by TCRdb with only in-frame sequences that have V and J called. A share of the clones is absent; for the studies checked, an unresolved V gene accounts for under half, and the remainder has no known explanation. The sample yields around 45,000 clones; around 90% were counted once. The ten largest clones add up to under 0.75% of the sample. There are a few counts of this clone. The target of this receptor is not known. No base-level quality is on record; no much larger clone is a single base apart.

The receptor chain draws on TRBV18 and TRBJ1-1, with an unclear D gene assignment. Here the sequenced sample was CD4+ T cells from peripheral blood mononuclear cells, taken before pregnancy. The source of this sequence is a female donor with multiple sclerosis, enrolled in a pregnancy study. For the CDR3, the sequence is CASSPRTVVNTEAFF. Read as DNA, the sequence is TGTGCCAGCTCACCACGTACAGTTGTTAACACTGAAGCTTTCTTT.